The TCR beta chain under discussion was sequenced for a study of T cells in Graves' hyperthyroidism and ophthalmopathy. V lost 1 base and J lost 1; bases outside the gene matches: 5. The CDR3 contains 15 residues. Per the germline V gene, CDR1 is SQVTM and CDR2 is ANQGSEA. Study conclusions and caveats: The model foresaw ophthalmopathy a median roughly 6.5 months prior to onset. Most clonotypes expanded in thyroid above 0.001 were likewise present in blood.

Patients showing uncontrolled infection, other autoimmune disease, pregnancy or lactation were ineligible. For the diagnoses, clinical symptoms, serum thyroxine and TRAb, thyroid ultrasound and orbital computed tomography were used. This clonotype has more than one count but fewer than ten. Its specificity is not known. RNA transcripts gave rise to amplified TCR beta CDR3 regions. The HTBI primer set drove a first-round RT-PCR of the TCR CDR3. Each CDR3 protein gets one entry after TCRdb re-called the multiplex PCR reads with MiXCR. The repertoire includes 480,000 or so distinct CDR3 sequences, around 50% of them detected once, and about two fifths sits in the top ten.

The source of this sequence is an adult woman with Graves' disease, either hyperthyroidism or ophthalmopathy (not recorded which). The rearrangement uses TRBV29-1 and TRBJ1-2; the match to TRBD1 covers 8 bases. Sample: peripheral blood or thyroid tissue (not recorded which). CDR3 sequence: CSVEGDRSNNYGYTF. CDR3 nucleotides: TGCAGCGTTGAAGGGGACAGGAGCAATAACTATGGCTACACCTTC. The full variable domain, in which reference TRBV29-1 and TRBJ1-2 provide the parts outside the CDR3, is SAVISQKPSRDICQRGTSLTIQCQVDSQVTMMFWYRQQPGQSLTLIATANQGSEATYESGFVIDKFPISRPNLTFSTLTVSNMSPEDSSIYLCSVEGDRSNNYGYTFGSGTRLTVV.